This TCR beta chain was captured by sequencing in a study of T cell changes during pregnancy in multiple sclerosis. The CDR3 sequence is 17 residues long. V was pared by 5 bases and J by 4 bases, with 6 bases of the junction left unmatched. Germline values: CDR1 SGHTA, CDR2 FQGNSA. Libraries were prepared by immunoSEQ multiplex PCR; TCRdb keeps only in-frame clonotypes and omits some of them. The sample yields around 63,000 clones, around 91% seen once. This chain uses TRBV7-2 with TRBJ2-3, with 16 bases fitting TRBD2. This sample comprised peripheral blood, obtained in the third trimester of pregnancy. The origin of this receptor is a female donor in good health, enrolled as a control in a pregnancy study. CDR3 amino acids: CASSQTGTSGRADTQYF. DNA for the CDR3: TGTGCCAGCAGCCAAACCGGGACTAGCGGGAGGGCAGATACGCAGTATTTT.